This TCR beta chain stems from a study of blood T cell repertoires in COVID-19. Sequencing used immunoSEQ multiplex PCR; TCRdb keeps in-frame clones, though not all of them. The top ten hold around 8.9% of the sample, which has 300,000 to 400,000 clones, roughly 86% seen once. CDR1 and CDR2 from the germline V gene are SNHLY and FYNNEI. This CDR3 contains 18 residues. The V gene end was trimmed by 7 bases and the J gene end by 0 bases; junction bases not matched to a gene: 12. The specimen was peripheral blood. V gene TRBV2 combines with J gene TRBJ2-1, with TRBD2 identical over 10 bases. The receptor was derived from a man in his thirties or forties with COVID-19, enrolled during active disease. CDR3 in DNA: TGTGCCAGCAATCCGAGGGCTAGCGGGGGTAGCTCCTACAATGAGCAGTTCTTC. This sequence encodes CASNPRASGGSSYNEQFF.